Following are 22 T cell receptor beta chains from one sample sequenced in a study of blood T cell repertoires in COVID-19. Using immunoSEQ multiplex PCR, the repertoire was profiled, and TCRdb retains in-frame clones only, with some absent. The data show about 440,000 clones, around 89% seen once. The sequenced sample was peripheral blood. The receptors derive from a woman aged 25 to 39 with acute or convalescent COVID-19.

The chain has TRBV2 and TRBJ2-5, with 11 bases fitting TRBD2. J gave up 2 bases and V 8 bases, and 22 bases lay outside the gene matches. Germline V gives CDR1 SNHLY, CDR2 FYNNEI. The CDR3 runs to 20 residues. CDR3 amino acids: CASRPYPDSGGVGRQETQYF. DNA of the CDR3: TGTGCCAGCCGGCCCTACCCGGATAGCGGGGGGGTCGGTCGGCAAGAGACCCAGTACTTC.

This chain connects TRBV7-2 to TRBJ2-5; 10 bases line up with TRBD2. Germline V gene sequence: CDR1 SGHTA, CDR2 FQGNSA. The CDR3 has 15 amino acids. V lost 2 bases, J lost 4 bases, and 4 bases stayed unmatched. The CDR3 region is CASSLLAGVPETQYF. The DNA for the CDR3 is TGTGCCAGCAGCTTACTAGCGGGGGTACCAGAGACCCAGTACTTC.

This clone was observed a few times. The chain recombines TRBV6-6 with TRBJ1-6; a weak D match, TRBD1 (5 bases). V shed 5 bases and J shed 6 bases, with 14 bases lying between them. The CDR3 is 15 residues long. CDR1 and CDR2 (germline): MNHNY, SVGAGI (reference sequence). The chain's CDR3 is CASSPQGIANSPLHF. The CDR3 nucleotides are TGTGCCAGCAGTCCCCAGGGAATTGCTAATTCACCCCTCCACTTT.

The chain has TRBV21-1 and TRBJ2-5; TRBD2 is taken as the D call from the table, unchecked against the DNA. TRBV21-1 is designated a pseudogene. The CDR3 spans 14 residues. CDR3 loop: CASPGLAGKETQYF. The DNA for the CDR3 is TGTGCCAGCCCCGGTCTAGCGGGGAAAGAGACCCAGTACTTC.

The genes are TRBV12-3 or TRBV12-4 and TRBJ2-3; D gene ambiguous. Trimming cost V 5 bases and J 5 bases, with 11 bases left between them. The length of the CDR3 is 13 residues. The CDR3 sequence is CASSPLRRDTQYF. CDR3 nucleotide sequence: TGTGCCAGCAGTCCCCTCCGTCGAGATACGCAGTATTTT.

In this sample, this clone turned up many times. The chain is built from TRBV27 and TRBJ1-6, with D unclear. The V end lost 7 bases, the J end lost 1 base, and 11 bases lay between the germline ends. Germline-derived CDR1 and CDR2 are MNHEY and SMNVEV (reference sequence). The CDR3 is made up of 15 amino acids. The CDR3 DNA is TGTGCCAGCACCCCTCGGAGATCCTATAATTCACCCCTCCACTTT. Translated, it gives CASTPRRSYNSPLHF.

The chain uses TRBV20-1 and TRBJ2-3, with 7 bases matching TRBD1. V was pared by 3 bases and J by 3 bases, with 6 bases of the junction left unmatched. Germline lookup yields CDR1 DFQATT and CDR2 SNEGSKA (reference sequence). CDR3 size: 14 residues. CDR3 sequence (DNA): TGCAGTGCTAGTCTGACAGGGTCAACAGATACGCAGTATTTT. Its translation is CSASLTGSTDTQYF.

CDR3 coding DNA: TGTGCCAGCAATAGTTGGCAGGGCGTTTCTGGGGCCAACGTCCTGACTTTC. Translation: CASNSWQGVSGANVLTF. The rearrangement uses TRBV2 and TRBJ2-6; D might be TRBD1 (5 bases). Deletions cut 7 bases from V and 1 base from J, with 17 bases between. This CDR3 contains 17 residues. Germline V gene data show CDR1 as SNHLY and CDR2 as FYNNEI.

This chain joins TRBV6-5 and TRBJ2-3; D remains unclear. V lost 6 bases, J lost 0 bases, and 7 bases lay in between. Germline V CDR1 and CDR2: MNHEY, SVGAGI. The CDR3 is made up of 13 amino acids. The CDR3 spells CASRFPSTDTQYF. The CDR3 DNA is TGTGCCAGCAGATTTCCTAGCACAGATACGCAGTATTTT.

The V and J genes are TRBV15 and TRBJ2-5, with TRBD1 as a possible D gene (6 bases). Looked up from germline, CDR1 is LNHNV and CDR2 is YYDKDF (reference sequence). This CDR3 comprises 14 residues. Trimming removed 1 base at V and 3 bases at J, with 9 bases between. The CDR3 region is CATSRGAGEETQYF. DNA for the CDR3: TGTGCCACCAGCAGAGGGGCAGGGGAAGAGACCCAGTACTTC.

The CDR3, as DNA: TGCGCCAGCAGCTTGGGCCGGGGGAAGCCCCAGCATTTT. The encoded protein is CASSLGRGKPQHF. The chain uses TRBV5-1 and TRBJ1-5; D may be TRBD1 (5 bases). Germline V gene data show CDR1 as SGHRS and CDR2 as YFSETQ. V dropped 0 bases and J dropped 8 bases, with 9 bases sitting between them. The CDR3 sequence is 13 residues long.

This chain uses TRBV30 with TRBJ2-3, with 7 bases matching TRBD2. The CDR3 contains 14 residues. Germline V gene lookup returns CDR1 GTSNPN and CDR2 SVGIG (reference sequence). J lost 6 bases, V lost 0 bases, and 6 bases had no gene match. The DNA for the CDR3 is TGTGCCTGGAGTGTCGGGACGGGGGGTGATACGCAGTATTTT. Translation: CAWSVGTGGDTQYF.

This rearrangement joins TRBV7-3 to TRBJ2-5; 8 bases are a match to TRBD2. The CDR3 loop spans 15 amino acids. Germline CDR1 and CDR2: SGHTA and FQGTGA. V lost 5 bases, J lost 10 bases, and 15 bases stayed unmatched. CDR3 nucleotide sequence: TGTGCCAGCAGCCCCGGGACTAGTGACGGGCTCATCCAGTACTTC. Translation: CASSPGTSDGLIQYF.

This rearrangement joins TRBV3-1 (or the pseudogene TRBV3-2) to TRBJ2-5; 10 bases fit TRBD1. The J segment lost 5 bases and the V segment lost 2 bases, leaving 8 bases of the junction unmatched. Germline V gene data show CDR1 as LGHDT and CDR2 as YNNKEL (reference sequence). The CDR3 sequence is 16 residues long. The CDR3 reads CASSQRTGGVRETQYF. CDR3 sequence (DNA): TGTGCCAGCAGCCAACGGACAGGGGGAGTAAGGGAGACCCAGTACTTC.

The genes are TRBV7-9 and TRBJ2-5; 7 bases fit TRBD2. Germline-derived CDR1 and CDR2 are SEHNR and FQNEAQ (reference sequence). Trimming cost V 5 bases and J 5 bases; bases outside gene matches: 11. This CDR3 has 15 amino acids. As DNA, the CDR3 is TGTGCCAGCAGCCTCCGAGGGGCTAGCGGCGAGACCCAGTACTTC. Its protein product is CASSLRGASGETQYF.

This clone was recorded once. The gene calls are TRBV23-1 and TRBJ1-2, with 9 bases lining up with TRBD1. TRBV23-1 is known as an ORF, though its function is uncertain. The CDR3 has 14 residues. V lost 8 bases, J lost 7 bases, and 11 bases stayed unmatched. The CDR3, as DNA: TGCGCCAGCTCTCCTATTGACAGGGGGGCTGGCTACACCTTC. This translates into CASSPIDRGAGYTF.

The rearrangement uses TRBV4-1 and TRBJ1-6, with no clear D. Germline V gives CDR1 MGHRA, CDR2 YSYEKL. Deletions cut 0 bases from V and 10 bases from J, with 7 bases between. CDR3 length: 13 residues. CDR3 coding DNA: TGCGCCAGCAGCCAAGAAACGGAGTCACCCCTCCACTTT. Translated, it gives CASSQETESPLHF.

The chain uses TRBV2 and TRBJ1-2, with TRBD1 matching over 7 bases. This CDR3 spans 13 amino acids. The V gene end was trimmed by 3 bases and the J gene end by 6 bases; junction bases not matched to a gene: 4. Germline V gene sequence: CDR1 SNHLY, CDR2 FYNNEI. The CDR3 sequence is CASSEWDSNGYTF. The CDR3 DNA sequence: TGTGCCAGCAGTGAGTGGGACAGTAATGGCTACACCTTC.

The chain carries TRBV29-1 and TRBJ2-5, with D possibly being TRBD1 (6 bases). CDR1 SQVTM and CDR2 ANQGSEA come from the germline V gene. The CDR3 has 12 amino acids. Trimming took 6 bases from V and 4 from J, leaving 12 bases between them. The CDR3 region has the DNA TGCAGCGTACAGGGTTTTGGAGAGACCCAGTACTTC. Protein product: CSVQGFGETQYF.

The rearrangement links TRBV29-1 to TRBJ2-3; 13 positions match TRBD2. The CDR3 has 19 residues. Germline V gene lookup returns CDR1 SQVTM and CDR2 ANQGSEA. The V gene end was trimmed by 1 base and the J gene end by 4 bases; junction bases not matched to a gene: 14. The CDR3 region has the DNA TGCAGCGTTGAAGTGGACAGGCTTGGACTAGCGGGGGTTGCAGATACGCAGTATTTT. This sequence encodes CSVEVDRLGLAGVADTQYF.

The J gene is TRBJ2-1, the V gene TRBV28; 9 nucleotides match TRBD1. Per the germline V gene, CDR1 is MDHEN and CDR2 is SYDVKM. The CDR3 is made up of 16 amino acids. V shed 7 bases and J 4 bases; nucleotides not matched to a gene: 11. The CDR3 coding sequence is TGTGCCAGCAATATACCCGGGACAGGGAGTTACAATGAGCAGTTCTTC. It codes for CASNIPGTGSYNEQFF.

CDR3 in amino acids: CASSPRDRSNEKLFF. CDR3 DNA sequence: TGTGCCAGCAGCCCCCGGGACAGATCTAATGAAAAACTGTTTTTT. The chain employs TRBV21-1 and TRBJ1-4; the table gives TRBD1 as D, unverified against the DNA. TRBV21-1 is assigned pseudogene status. The CDR3 length is 15 residues.